Presented here are 27 T cell receptor beta chains from one specimen sequenced in a study of blood T cell repertoires in COVID-19. TCRdb keeps only in-frame clones here, not all; method: immunoSEQ multiplex PCR. This table has around 340,000 clones, around 82% appearing once. Sequencing input: peripheral blood. These receptors all stem from a man younger than 40 with active or convalescent COVID-19.

The chain has TRBV5-6 and TRBJ1-2; D uncertain. CDR3 length: 15 residues. V shed 0 bases and J shed 1 base, with 10 bases lying between them. The germline V gene has CDR1 SGHDT and CDR2 YYEEEE. The CDR3 DNA reads as TGTGCCAGCAGCTTGGCCAGGAACAGTAACTATGGCTACACCTTC. Translating gives CASSLARNSNYGYTF.

The CDR3 spells CASSVGAQTEAFF. The DNA for the CDR3 is TGTGCCAGCAGCGTAGGGGCTCAGACTGAAGCTTTCTTT. The V gene is TRBV9, the J gene TRBJ1-1; D remains unclear. The CDR3 is made up of 13 amino acids. Germline CDR1 is SGDLS and CDR2 is YYNGEE. The germline V and J ends were trimmed by 0 bases and 5 bases, with 8 bases remaining between them.

The chain employs TRBV19 and TRBJ2-1, with 11 bases matching TRBD2. Germline V gene sequence: CDR1 LNHDA, CDR2 SQIVND (reference sequence). The J segment lost 9 bases and the V segment lost 10 bases, leaving 11 bases of the junction unmatched. This CDR3 has 14 residues. CDR3 sequence reads: CATTLAGGGGEQFF. The CDR3 bases are TGTGCCACTACCCTAGCGGGGGGTGGCGGTGAGCAGTTCTTC.

The chain is built from TRBV19 and TRBJ2-7, with D tentatively TRBD1 (6 bases). Germline V gives CDR1 LNHDA, CDR2 SQIVND (reference sequence). With 5 bases removed from V and 4 bases from J, the gap between germline ends came to 15 bases. The CDR3 totals 14 residues. CDR3 DNA: TGTGCCAGTAGTTTCCGCCGGGACACGTACGAGCAGTACTTC. Its translation is CASSFRRDTYEQYF.

V is TRBV10-1 and J is TRBJ2-3; no definite D call. CDR1 WNHNN and CDR2 SYGVQD come from the germline V gene (reference sequence). CDR3 length: 13 residues. V dropped 6 bases and J dropped 2 bases, with 9 bases sitting between them. CDR3 nucleotide sequence: TGCGCCAGCAGCGACTCTGCCACAGATACGCAGTATTTT. Amino acid sequence: CASSDSATDTQYF.

CDR3 sequence (DNA): TGTGCCAGCAGCCCCCATTCCCGGAACTATGGCTACACCTTC. This codes for CASSPHSRNYGYTF. The chain uses TRBV7-3 and TRBJ1-2; D is uncertain. Germline V CDR1 and CDR2: SGHTA, FQGTGA. CDR3 length: 14 amino acids. V was shortened by 5 bases and J by 2 bases, with 12 bases between the two germline ends. The full variable domain, its missing parts supplied by reference TRBV7-3 and TRBJ1-2, is GAGVSQTPSNKVTEKGKYVELRCDPISGHTALYWYRQSLGQGPEFLIYFQGTGAADDSGLPNDRFFAVRPEGSVSTLKIQRTERGDSAVYLCASSPHSRNYGYTFGSGTRLTVV.

The CDR3 nucleotides read TGTGCAAGTCGCTTAGCGCGGACTAGCAGGAACACCGGGGAGCTGTTTTTT. Encoded protein: CASRLARTSRNTGELFF. The chain uses TRBV12-2 and TRBJ2-2; the DNA was not used to check the table's D call, TRBD2. TRBV12-2 is designated a pseudogene. There are 17 residues in the CDR3.

This clone has ten or more counts. The chain employs TRBV7-6 and TRBJ2-5; possible D gene TRBD1, 5 bases. Trimming stripped 1 base from V and 5 bases from J, with 14 bases between. The CDR3 sequence is 15 residues long. Germline V gives CDR1 SGHVS, CDR2 FNYEAQ. The CDR3 is CASSLGTRVGETQYF. The CDR3 DNA is TGTGCCAGCAGCTTAGGTACCAGGGTAGGGGAGACCCAGTACTTC.

The V and J genes are TRBV7-9 and TRBJ2-7; D perhaps matches TRBD1 (5 bases). This CDR3 comprises 12 residues. Germline loops: CDR1 SEHNR, CDR2 FQNEAQ (reference sequence). V dropped 5 bases and J dropped 5 bases, with 10 bases sitting between them. Here the CDR3 reads CASSRQWDEQYF. For the CDR3, the DNA is TGTGCCAGCAGCCGACAGTGGGACGAGCAGTACTTC.

V is TRBV9 and J is TRBJ1-1; maybe TRBD1 (6 bases). The ends were cut back, 7 bases at V and 0 bases at J, with 16 bases in the middle. Per the germline V gene, CDR1 is SGDLS and CDR2 is YYNGEE. This CDR3 is built from 15 residues. This CDR3 reads CASGPDGGLNTEAFF. The CDR3 bases are TGTGCCAGCGGCCCGGATGGGGGCCTGAACACTGAAGCTTTCTTT.

The chain has TRBV13 and TRBJ2-3, with TRBD2 identical over 11 bases. V lost 3 bases to trimming and J lost 6 bases; unmatched junction nucleotides: 2. This CDR3 has 14 amino acids. Germline CDR1 and CDR2: PRHDT and FYEKMQ (reference sequence). The CDR3 nucleotides are TGTGCCAGCAGCTTGGCTAGCGGGAGGGATACGCAGTATTTT. It translates to CASSLASGRDTQYF. The whole variable domain, remainder taken from reference TRBV13 and TRBJ2-3, is AAGVIQSPRHLIKEKRETATLKCYPIPRHDTVYWYQQGPGQDPQFLISFYEKMQSDKGSIPDRFSAQQFSDYHSELNMSSLELGDSALYFCASSLASGRDTQYFGPGTRLTVL.

The rearrangement links TRBV5-6 to TRBJ1-2; D not certain. With 0 bases removed from V and 5 bases from J, the gap between germline ends came to 14 bases. CDR1 and CDR2 (germline): SGHDT, YYEEEE. The CDR3 is 15 amino acids. The CDR3 spells CASSLGAQSLYGYTF. The CDR3 DNA follows: TGTGCCAGCAGCTTGGGGGCACAGAGCTTATATGGCTACACCTTC.

This chain joins TRBV5-1 and TRBJ2-1; possibly TRBD2 for D (7 bases). Trimming took 4 bases from V and 7 from J, leaving 12 bases between them. CDR1 SGHRS and CDR2 YFSETQ come from the germline V gene. CDR3 length: 13 residues. The CDR3 sequence is CASSEGGPNEQFF. CDR3 nucleotides: TGCGCCAGCAGCGAGGGGGGGCCGAATGAGCAGTTCTTC.

This clone was recorded once. The chain is built from TRBV6-5 and TRBJ1-5; no reliable D call. Trimming cost V 0 bases and J 5 bases, with 14 bases left between them. The CDR3 covers 16 residues. Germline V gives CDR1 MNHEY, CDR2 SVGAGI. The CDR3 loop reads CASSYSHTRLDQPQHF. Here the CDR3 DNA reads TGTGCCAGCAGTTACTCCCATACTCGACTCGATCAGCCCCAGCATTTT.

This clone was recorded a few times. The chain joins TRBV6-5 to TRBJ1-1, with D possibly being TRBD1 (5 bases). CDR3 length: 13 amino acids. The V and J ends lost 6 bases and 6 bases respectively, with 14 bases between them. Germline loops: CDR1 MNHEY, CDR2 SVGAGI. For the CDR3, the DNA is TGTGCCAGCAGGGAGAGACAGTCGGCTGAAGCTTTCTTT. This encodes CASRERQSAEAFF.

V gene TRBV7-2 combines with J gene TRBJ2-2; the D gene is possibly TRBD2 (6 bases). The CDR3 spans 15 residues. Germline CDR1 SGHTA, CDR2 FQGNSA. Deletions cut 0 bases from V and 5 bases from J, with 10 bases between. CDR3 region: CASSLAGGWTGELFF. In DNA form, the CDR3 reads TGTGCCAGCAGCTTAGCGGGGGGTTGGACCGGGGAGCTGTTTTTT.

This chain connects TRBV9 to TRBJ1-5; D is perhaps TRBD1 (6 bases). The CDR3 extends over 14 amino acids. The germline V gene encodes CDR1 SGDLS and CDR2 YYNGEE. The ends were cut back, 0 bases at V and 5 bases at J, with 9 bases in the middle. CDR3 amino acids: CASSVGQGYQPQHF. The CDR3, as DNA: TGTGCCAGCAGCGTAGGGCAGGGGTATCAGCCCCAGCATTTT.

This CDR3 reads CASRPSGTGGTGELFF. The CDR3, as DNA: TGTGCCAGTAGACCATCCGGGACAGGGGGAACCGGGGAGCTGTTTTTT. The V call is TRBV19, the J call TRBJ2-2; 11 bases map to TRBD1. The CDR3 loop spans 16 amino acids. Germline V gene sequence: CDR1 LNHDA, CDR2 SQIVND (reference sequence). The ends lost 6 bases at V and 5 bases at J; junction bases unmatched: 8.

This clone was observed a single time. The rearrangement uses TRBV29-1 and TRBJ2-3, with D perhaps matching TRBD2 (5 bases). This CDR3 has 13 residues. Looked up from germline, CDR1 is SQVTM and CDR2 is ANQGSEA. The V end lost 3 bases, the J end lost 7 bases, and 14 bases lay between the germline ends. The DNA for the CDR3 is TGCAGCGTTGAGATGGTGGGGAGTCATACGCAGTATTTT. Translating it yields CSVEMVGSHTQYF.

The rearrangement links TRBV28 to TRBJ1-4, with 7 bases lining up with TRBD1. Germline trimming cut 5 bases from V and 7 bases from J; bases unmatched to any gene: 10. Germline V gene data show CDR1 as MDHEN and CDR2 as SYDVKM. This CDR3 comprises 15 residues. CDR3 nucleotide sequence: TGTGCCAGCAGTCCGATCCAGGGGGGTGGTGAAAAACTGTTTTTT. Translating it yields CASSPIQGGGEKLFF.

V and J are TRBV10-2 and TRBJ2-3; TRBD1 might be the D (6 bases). CDR1 and CDR2 from the germline V gene are WSHSY and SAAADI. The CDR3 has 14 residues. Trimming stripped 5 bases from V and 5 bases from J, with 14 bases between. The CDR3 bases are TGCGCCAGCAGTAGGGGGTCCCTCCTAGATACGCAGTATTTT. Its protein is CASSRGSLLDTQYF.

The chain uses TRBV6-1 and TRBJ2-3; TRBD2 is a possible D gene (5 bases). Trimming pared 1 base from V and 2 bases from J, leaving 19 bases between. There are 18 residues in the CDR3. Germline V CDR1 and CDR2: MNHNS, SASEGT. CDR3 bases: TGTGCCAGCAGTGAAGAAAGGGCGGGCCTAGGTAACACAGATACGCAGTATTTT. It codes for CASSEERAGLGNTDTQYF.

The gene calls are TRBV18 and TRBJ2-3, with D possibly matching TRBD1 (7 bases). V dropped 3 bases and J dropped 1 base, with 11 bases sitting between them. Germline V CDR1 and CDR2: KGHSH, LQKENI. There are 15 residues in the CDR3. CDR3 nucleotides: TGTGCCAGCTCACCCACAGGGGAGGGCACAGATACGCAGTATTTT. It yields the protein CASSPTGEGTDTQYF. The variable domain in full, with the rest retrieved from reference TRBV18 and TRBJ2-3, is NAGVMQNPRHLVRRRGQEARLRCSPMKGHSHVYWYRQLPEEGLKFMVYLQKENIIDESGMPKERFSAEFPKEGPSILRIQQVVRGDSAAYFCASSPTGEGTDTQYFGPGTRLTVL.

This clone was observed a handful of times. The chain employs TRBV30 and TRBJ1-6; D unclear. Germline V gene sequence: CDR1 GTSNPN, CDR2 SVGIG (reference sequence). This CDR3 has 13 amino acids. Trimming pared 4 bases from V and 7 bases from J, leaving 11 bases between. The CDR3 here is CAWNASPNSPLHF. CDR3 nucleotide sequence: TGTGCCTGGAATGCCAGTCCCAATTCACCCCTCCACTTT.

The J gene is TRBJ2-1, the V gene TRBV5-1, with 8 bases identical to TRBD2. This CDR3 has 19 amino acids. V was clipped by 0 bases and J by 6 bases; unmatched bases: 17. Germline values: CDR1 SGHRS, CDR2 YFSETQ. CDR3 DNA: TGCGCCAGCAGCTTGGTGGGAGCGGGAGATCTAAGGGTTGGCAATGAGCAGTTCTTC. Amino acids: CASSLVGAGDLRVGNEQFF.

V usage is TRBV28 and J usage is TRBJ2-7; 10 bases fit TRBD2. J gave up 2 bases and V 6 bases, and 1 base lay outside the gene matches. Germline V gene lookup returns CDR1 MDHEN and CDR2 SYDVKM. The CDR3 has 13 amino acids. DNA for the CDR3: TGTGCCAGCAGCCTAGCGGGGGCCTACGAGCAGTACTTC. Translated, it gives CASSLAGAYEQYF.

The chain is built from TRBV5-1 and TRBJ1-2, with a possible D match to TRBD1 (6 bases). With 0 bases removed from V and 2 bases from J, the gap between germline ends came to 8 bases. The germline CDR1 and CDR2 sequences are SGHRS and YFSETQ. The CDR3 runs to 14 residues. The CDR3 loop is CASSLGGRNYGYTF. The CDR3 nucleotides read TGCGCCAGCAGCTTGGGGGGGCGCAACTATGGCTACACCTTC.